This T cell receptor (beta chain) was sequenced during a study of T cell repertoires in cytomegalovirus infection (dated by TCRdb to the late 2010s). Looking at the study overall: Peptide stimulations targeted recently identified HLA-C-restricted CMV epitopes, whose presentation resists viral immunomodulation, together with well-studied HLA-B-restricted epitopes. The HLA type of each donor mattered for the analysis, because public TCR beta signatures pointed to carriage of CMV infection along with the matching HLA type. Overall study results and their limits: Cumulative frequency of public TCR beta family members discriminated carriers of CMV infection plus the relevant HLA type in this cohort and an independent 352-donor cohort. The ex vivo response was dominated by HLA-C-restricted CMV-specific TCR beta clonotypes, which also provided the single most frequent clonotype in two of eight donors.

About this clonotype: The antigen this receptor binds is unknown. No base quality values were provided; no much bigger clone lies one nucleotide off.

The sequencer was an Illumina HiSeq 1500. Clones were called with MiXCR by TCRdb after fastp trimmed the public reads at Q25, and only in-frame beta chains were retained. Identical CDR3 protein sequences are pooled into one entry, listed with their most common genes and DNA. Counted in this sample were approximately 73,000 distinct CDR3 sequences; approximately 40% of them appeared once. Together, the top ten hold 93% of the sample. What this sample's treatment or condition label stands for: in vitro stimulation with specific CMV peptide epitopes to enrich CMV-specific T cells. Based on the germline V gene (reference sequence), the CDR1 and CDR2 sequences are LNHDA and SQIVND. V sheds 10 bases and J sheds 2 bases, leaving 16 bases between their ends. CDR3 length: 14 amino acids, cysteine to phenylalanine. Only the CDR3 region is kept as DNA, spanning 42 bases read in frame from base 1.

Recombination joined TRBV19 with TRBJ2-3; the D gene cannot be resolved reliably. The source was CD8+ T cells from cultured PBMCs, collected from culture after CMV antigen stimulation. This TCR was sampled from a human donor in good health (CMV status not recorded). Some clones in this sample may be carry-over from other donors' samples. In nucleotides, the sequence is TGTGCCACTAACACGGGTTATAACACAGATACGCAGTATTTT. Its protein is CATNTGYNTDTQYF.